The next 9 T cell receptor beta chains were all read from a single sample in a study of cytomegalovirus exposure and HLA in healthy donors. Primers: 60 Vbeta forward and 13 Jbeta reverse. Profiling relied on immunoSEQ multiplex PCR, and the TCRdb table lists in-frame clones only, not all of them. The table lists 150,000 to 180,000 clones, about 83% of them singletons. What was sequenced was PBMCs. Receptor source: a woman aged 40 to 49 in good health and CMV-seronegative.

This clone was seen once. The genes are TRBV10-3 and TRBJ2-6; D is possibly TRBD1 (5 bases). V dropped 3 bases and J dropped 4 bases, with 13 bases sitting between them. This CDR3 contains 16 residues. Germline values: CDR1 ENHRY, CDR2 SYGVKD. CDR3 protein: CAISEGAGSGANVLTF. The CDR3 region has the DNA TGTGCCATCAGTGAAGGGGCAGGGTCCGGGGCCAACGTCCTGACTTTC.

V is TRBV19 and J is TRBJ1-2, with D unresolved. The CDR3 extends over 13 amino acids. Trimming removed 5 bases at V and 4 bases at J, with 11 bases between. Germline values: CDR1 LNHDA, CDR2 SQIVND (reference sequence). Here the CDR3 DNA reads TGTGCCAGTAGTCTCCGGGAGCTCTATGGCTACACCTTC. It is translated as CASSLRELYGYTF.

The chain combines TRBV29-1 with TRBJ1-1, with unresolved D. The CDR3 consists of 13 residues. Trimming took off 6 bases at V and 1 base at J, with 12 bases between the two ends. Germline CDR1 reads SQVTM; CDR2 reads ANQGSEA. This CDR3 is CSVGNGGNTEAFF. Written as DNA, the CDR3 is TGCAGCGTGGGGAACGGAGGGAACACTGAAGCTTTCTTT. Together with reference TRBV29-1 and TRBJ1-1, the CDR3 gives the full variable domain: SAVISQKPSRDICQRGTSLTIQCQVDSQVTMMFWYRQQPGQSLTLIATANQGSEATYESGFVIDKFPISRPNLTFSTLTVSNMSPEDSSIYLCSVGNGGNTEAFFGQGTRLTVV.

The chain combines TRBV5-6 with TRBJ2-5, with 8 bases that match TRBD2. Trimming took 4 bases from V and 0 from J; bases not matched to a gene: 2. Germline V lookup: CDR1 SGHDT, CDR2 YYEEEE. The length of the CDR3 is 14 residues. The CDR3 bases are TGTGCCAGCAGCCCGGGACTAGACCAAGAGACCCAGTACTTC. Translation: CASSPGLDQETQYF.

This chain uses TRBV9 with TRBJ2-2, with D possibly being TRBD1 (6 bases). The CDR3 has 15 amino acids. The germline V gene encodes CDR1 SGDLS and CDR2 YYNGEE. Trimming removed 0 bases from V and 7 bases from J, with 13 bases in between. As DNA, the CDR3 is TGTGCCAGCAGCGTAGCGGGACAACACCTCGGGGAGCTGTTTTTT. This encodes CASSVAGQHLGELFF.

About this clone itself: Its ends do not fully match the called genes, so a read error is possible. CDR3 region: CASSSRGRSNIGELFF. Here the CDR3 DNA reads TGTGCCAGCAGCTCCCGCGGCCGATCGAACATCGGGGAGCTGTTTTTT. V is TRBV5-6 and J is TRBJ2-2; D is unclear. CDR3 length equals 16 residues. Germline CDR1 is SGHDT and CDR2 is YYEEEE.

The chain uses TRBV25-1 and TRBJ1-2, with TRBD1 as a possible D gene (5 bases). This CDR3 comprises 16 residues. Germline V CDR1 and CDR2: MGHDK, SYGVNS. V shed 2 bases and J shed 5 bases, with 18 bases lying between them. The CDR3 DNA reads as TGTGCCAGCAGTGAAGTTGGTCAGGGTGTAAGTTATGGCTACACCTTC. Its translation is CASSEVGQGVSYGYTF.

This clone occurred once. The CDR3 region has the DNA TGTGCCAGCAGCCCCACCGGGACTAGCCTTTCAGATACGCAGTATTTT. Amino acid sequence: CASSPTGTSLSDTQYF. This chain uses TRBV7-9 with TRBJ2-3; 9 bases map to TRBD2. This CDR3 region has 16 residues. Trimming removed 5 bases from V and 4 bases from J; junction bases left unmatched: 10. Germline V lookup: CDR1 SEHNR, CDR2 FQNEAQ (reference sequence).

The rearrangement links TRBV21-1 to TRBJ2-1; the listed D gene, TRBD2, was not tested against the DNA. TRBV21-1 is a pseudogene segment. The CDR3 consists of 16 residues. In DNA, the CDR3 is TGTGCCAGCACACTAGCGGGAGTGACATTCTACAATGAGCAGTTCTTC. Amino acids: CASTLAGVTFYNEQFF.